This TCR beta chain originates from a study of blood T cells in healthy people across ages. The study, taken as a whole, reports: Underestimates were what the diversity estimates from one million T cells were considered to be. In long-lived donors, naive CD4+ cell counts and diversity exceeded those of aged donors.

This clonotype was detected a few times. Antigen: not known. The V gene lost 0 bases and the J gene lost 4 bases, with 8 bases spanning the gap. Germline CDR1 is DFQATT and CDR2 is SNEGSKA (reference sequence). The CDR3 is 13 amino acids. A sample-barcoded 5' primer and a J-beta primer mix were used in a second PCR of roughly 7 to 12 cycles. TCRdb reanalysed the 5' RACE reads using MiXCR and keeps one entry per CDR3 protein. The repertoire holds under 850,000 distinct CDR3 sequences, with around 34% as singletons. The authors drew about 10 milliliters of peripheral blood from each donor. This TCR derives from a man younger than 30 in good health. The chain recombines TRBV20-1 with TRBJ2-3; D gene unclear. The sequencing sample was made of blood. The CDR3, as DNA: TGCAGTGCTAGAGACCCTCCCTCAGATACGCAGTATTTT. Its protein product is CSARDPPSDTQYF.